The T cell receptor (beta chain) under discussion was sequenced for a study of brain T cells in children with intractable seizures. General observations from the study: Viral specificity was inferred only from CDR3 similarity; HCMV serostatus was unknown. Clones missing pre-surgery may reflect undersampling of that blood sample.

The sample holds a few counts of this clone. The antigen remains undetermined. This CDR3 has 15 amino acids. Germline V gives CDR1 SGHTA, CDR2 FQGTGA. The V and J ends lost 4 bases and 5 bases, in that order; junction bases with no gene match: 9. At least one anti-epileptic drug was given before surgery. Only in-frame clones appear in the TCRdb table, and some are missing; sequencing was by immunoSEQ multiplex PCR. The top ten hold around 25% of the sample, which has about 80,000 clones, more than 75% seen once. The TCR sequence derives from a girl aged 2-10 years with Rasmussen encephalitis and intractable seizures. Source: peripheral blood, taken at surgery. The V call is TRBV7-3, the J call TRBJ2-7; TRBD1 matches 9 bases. The CDR3 protein is CASSYRGTGFNEQYF. The DNA for the CDR3 is TGTGCCAGCAGCTATAGAGGGACAGGGTTCAACGAGCAGTACTTC. The full variable domain, rest sourced from reference TRBV7-3 and TRBJ2-7, is GAGVSQTPSNKVTEKGKYVELRCDPISGHTALYWYRQSLGQGPEFLIYFQGTGAADDSGLPNDRFFAVRPEGSVSTLKIQRTERGDSAVYLCASSYRGTGFNEQYFGPGTRLTVT.